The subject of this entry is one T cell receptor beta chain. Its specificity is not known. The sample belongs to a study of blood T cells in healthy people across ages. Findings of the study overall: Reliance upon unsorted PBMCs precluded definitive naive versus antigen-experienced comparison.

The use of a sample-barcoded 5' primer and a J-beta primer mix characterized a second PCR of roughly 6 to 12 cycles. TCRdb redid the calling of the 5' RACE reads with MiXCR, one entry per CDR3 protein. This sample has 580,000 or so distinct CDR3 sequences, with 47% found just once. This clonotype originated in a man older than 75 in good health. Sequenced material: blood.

The chain's CDR3 is CASSQRTGSNQPQHF. CDR3 bases: TGTGCCAGCAGTCAGCGGACAGGGAGCAATCAGCCCCAGCATTTT. The chain employs TRBV6-2 or TRBV6-3 and TRBJ1-5, with TRBD1 identical over 8 bases. CDR1 MNHEY and CDR2 SVGEGT come from the germline V gene. The CDR3 is made up of 15 amino acids. With V trimmed by 5 bases and J by 1 base, 4 bases remained unmatched.